Below are 19 T cell receptor beta chains sequenced from a single sample in a study of OX40 agonist ivuxolimab in advanced cancers. The repertoire was sequenced with immunoSEQ multiplex PCR; TCRdb's copy has only in-frame clones and lacks some. Seen here are 50,000 to 65,000 clones, 87% observed once, and the top ten hold more than 2.5%. The sample here was CD4+ or CD8+ T cells sorted from blood, taken in a trial of the OX40 agonist ivuxolimab. The receptors here all came from an adult with an advanced solid tumor such as melanoma, head and neck, liver or kidney cancer.

The chain recombines TRBV6-1 with TRBJ1-2; perhaps TRBD1 as D (5 bases). V was trimmed by 0 bases and J by 4 bases, leaving 12 bases between them. CDR1 and CDR2 (germline): MNHNS, SASEGT. This CDR3 is 15 amino acids long. CDR3: CASSEAAAGSYGYTF. The CDR3 nucleotides are TGTGCCAGCAGTGAAGCGGCCGCAGGGAGCTATGGCTACACCTTC.

The chain combines TRBV18 with TRBJ1-1, with a tentative D call TRBD1 (5 bases). CDR1 is KGHSH, CDR2 LQKENI, per germline. There are 13 residues in the CDR3. The ends were cut back, 3 bases at V and 2 bases at J, with 7 bases in the middle. CDR3 loop: CASSPRTNTEAFF. The CDR3 DNA follows: TGTGCCAGCTCACCGCGGACAAACACTGAAGCTTTCTTT.

The rearrangement joins TRBV7-2 to TRBJ1-1; 8 bases agree with TRBD1. The CDR3 totals 16 residues. The ends lost 1 base at V and 6 bases at J; junction bases unmatched: 10. Germline-derived CDR1 and CDR2 are SGHTA and FQGNSA. CDR3 residues: CASSLEPGGAGSEAFF. CDR3 bases: TGTGCCAGCAGCTTAGAGCCAGGGGGCGCAGGGTCTGAAGCTTTCTTT. The full variable domain, its missing parts supplied by reference TRBV7-2 and TRBJ1-1, is GAGVSQSPSNKVTEKGKDVELRCDPISGHTALYWYRQSLGQGLEFLIYFQGNSAPDKSGLPSDRFSAERTGGSVSTLTIQRTQQEDSAVYLCASSLEPGGAGSEAFFGQGTRLTVV.

The rearrangement uses TRBV18 and TRBJ2-7, with TRBD1 matching over 7 bases. This CDR3 region has 14 residues. Germline CDR1 reads KGHSH; CDR2 reads LQKENI. V trimming: 2 bases; J trimming: 6 bases; junction bases outside the gene matches: 7. The DNA for the CDR3 is TGTGCCAGCTCACCAATAACAGGGGTGGGCGAGCAGTACTTC. It yields the protein CASSPITGVGEQYF. The full variable domain, its missing parts supplied by reference TRBV18 and TRBJ2-7, is NAGVMQNPRHLVRRRGQEARLRCSPMKGHSHVYWYRQLPEEGLKFMVYLQKENIIDESGMPKERFSAEFPKEGPSILRIQQVVRGDSAAYFCASSPITGVGEQYFGPGTRLTVT.

The CDR3 region has the DNA TGCGCCAGCAGCTCATCGCTTTTAACAGATACGCAGTATTTT. Translating gives CASSSSLLTDTQYF. The gene calls are TRBV5-1 and TRBJ2-3; D is unclear. Trimming removed 3 bases at V and 3 bases at J, with 11 bases between. The CDR3 is made up of 14 amino acids. Germline CDR1 SGHRS, CDR2 YFSETQ.

The chain joins TRBV27 to TRBJ2-3; 11 bases map to TRBD2. Trimming removed 3 bases from V and 3 bases from J; junction bases left unmatched: 5. Germline V gene sequence: CDR1 MNHEY, CDR2 SMNVEV (reference sequence). CDR3 length: 16 amino acids. The CDR3 bases are TGTGCCAGCAGTTTGGGACTAGCGGCTACAACAGATACGCAGTATTTT. Translating it yields CASSLGLAATTDTQYF.

As DNA, the CDR3 is TGTGCCACCAGCAGAGATCGAAACGAGATCTACGAGCAGTACTTC. Its protein product is CATSRDRNEIYEQYF. The V and J genes are TRBV15 and TRBJ2-7; no reliable D call. The CDR3 sequence is 15 residues long. Trimming left V 0 bases short and J 3 bases short, with 12 bases between. Germline V gene sequence: CDR1 LNHNV, CDR2 YYDKDF (reference sequence).

This clone was detected once. The chain recombines TRBV19 with TRBJ1-4, with 7 bases identical to TRBD1. The CDR3 sequence is 15 residues long. Germline V gives CDR1 LNHDA, CDR2 SQIVND (reference sequence). Unmatched junction bases numbered 7, after V lost 6 bases and J lost 3 bases. CDR3 sequence: CASSTPGQPNEKLFF. CDR3 coding DNA: TGTGCCAGTAGCACGCCGGGACAGCCTAATGAAAAACTGTTTTTT.

This chain links TRBV10-1 with TRBJ2-1; 7 positions match TRBD2. In germline, CDR1 is WNHNN, CDR2 SYGVQD (reference sequence). This CDR3 has 14 residues. V was clipped by 3 bases and J by 8 bases; unmatched bases: 7. CDR3 in amino acids: CASSEASGSDEQFF. CDR3 nucleotides: TGCGCCAGCAGTGAAGCTAGCGGCTCCGATGAGCAGTTCTTC.

The gene calls are TRBV11-2 and TRBJ2-2, with D hard to call. V dropped 4 bases and J dropped 3 bases, with 6 bases sitting between them. The germline CDR1 and CDR2 sequences are SGHAT and FQNNGV. The CDR3 covers 13 residues. The CDR3 spells CASSSQHTGELFF. CDR3 sequence (DNA): TGTGCCAGCAGCTCCCAGCACACCGGGGAGCTGTTTTTT. Full variable domain (outside the CDR3, taken from reference TRBV11-2 and TRBJ2-2): EAGVAQSPRYKIIEKRQSVAFWCNPISGHATLYWYQQILGQGPKLLIQFQNNGVVDDSQLPKDRFSAERLKGVDSTLKIQPAKLEDSAVYLCASSSQHTGELFFGEGSRLTVL.

CDR3 loop: CASSLADGVETQYF. CDR3 sequence (DNA): TGTGCCAGCAGCTTAGCCGATGGGGTAGAGACCCAGTACTTC. The chain carries TRBV7-2 and TRBJ2-5; D is unresolved. Trimming removed 0 bases from V and 4 bases from J, with 9 bases in between. This CDR3 is 14 amino acids long. Germline CDR1 SGHTA, CDR2 FQGNSA.

Points on this clone: Other DNA variants within this sample encode the same CDR3. This chain uses TRBV15 with TRBJ1-2; D unclear. V lost 4 bases and J lost 2, with 2 bases in between. The germline V gene encodes CDR1 LNHNV and CDR2 YYDKDF (reference sequence). The CDR3 runs to 11 residues. The CDR3 spells CATSNNYGYTF. The CDR3 DNA reads TGTGCCACCAGCAACAACTATGGCTACACCTTC.

This chain connects TRBV28 to TRBJ1-2, with D possibly being TRBD1 (6 bases). This CDR3 is built from 13 residues. CDR1 is MDHEN and CDR2 is SYDVKM in the germline V gene. The germline V and J ends were trimmed by 2 bases and 4 bases, with 8 bases remaining between them. The CDR3 bases are TGTGCCAGCAGTTTAGGACAGAGCTATGGCTACACCTTC. It yields the protein CASSLGQSYGYTF.

V gene TRBV9 combines with J gene TRBJ1-1; D might be TRBD1 (5 bases). CDR3 size: 15 residues. CDR1 SGDLS and CDR2 YYNGEE come from the germline V gene. Trimming took off 2 bases at V and 4 bases at J, with 15 bases between the two ends. DNA of the CDR3: TGTGCCAGCAGCGTGACGTACGGGGCTGGCACTGAAGCTTTCTTT. Its translation: CASSVTYGAGTEAFF.

The chain joins TRBV10-3 to TRBJ1-1; no firm D call. This CDR3 contains 13 residues. The germline V gene encodes CDR1 ENHRY and CDR2 SYGVKD. Trimming took off 0 bases at V and 4 bases at J, with 6 bases between the two ends. This CDR3 reads CAISESEATEAFF. Written as DNA, the CDR3 is TGTGCCATCAGTGAGTCTGAGGCCACTGAAGCTTTCTTT.

The genes are TRBV7-9 and TRBJ1-2, with 7 bases matching TRBD1. This CDR3 has 14 residues. V gave up 5 bases and J gave up 5 bases; unmatched junction bases: 8. Germline V gene data show CDR1 as SEHNR and CDR2 as FQNEAQ (reference sequence). The CDR3 nucleotides are TGTGCCAGCAGCACCGACAGGGAGTCATATGGCTACACCTTC. It encodes CASSTDRESYGYTF.

The chain recombines TRBV30 with TRBJ2-6; no clear D. Trimming removed 8 bases at V and 3 bases at J, with 11 bases between. This CDR3 comprises 13 residues. CDR1 and CDR2 from the germline V gene are GTSNPN and SVGIG (reference sequence). The CDR3, as DNA: TGTGCCGCCGATACTCTTGGGGCCAACGTCCTGACTTTC. Translated, it gives CAADTLGANVLTF.

The sample holds a few counts of this clone. Other DNA sequences from this sample encode an identical CDR3 as well. This chain joins TRBV6-5 and TRBJ2-2; 8 nucleotides line up with TRBD2. CDR3 length equals 14 residues. After removal of 6 bases from V and 5 bases from J, the junction contained 5 bases not matched to a gene. The germline V gene encodes CDR1 MNHEY and CDR2 SVGAGI. The CDR3 bases are TGTGCCAGCAGCCGGGGGGGAGGTACCGGGGAGCTGTTTTTT. It specifies CASSRGGGTGELFF.

The chain combines TRBV5-1 with TRBJ2-3, with D perhaps TRBD1 (5 bases). Germline V CDR1 and CDR2: SGHRS, YFSETQ. CDR3 length: 15 residues. The ends were cut back, 3 bases at V and 5 bases at J, with 16 bases in the middle. The CDR3 DNA sequence: TGCGCCAGCAGCTCGGACGCAGGGTCGGGAGATACGCAGTATTTT. It specifies CASSSDAGSGDTQYF.